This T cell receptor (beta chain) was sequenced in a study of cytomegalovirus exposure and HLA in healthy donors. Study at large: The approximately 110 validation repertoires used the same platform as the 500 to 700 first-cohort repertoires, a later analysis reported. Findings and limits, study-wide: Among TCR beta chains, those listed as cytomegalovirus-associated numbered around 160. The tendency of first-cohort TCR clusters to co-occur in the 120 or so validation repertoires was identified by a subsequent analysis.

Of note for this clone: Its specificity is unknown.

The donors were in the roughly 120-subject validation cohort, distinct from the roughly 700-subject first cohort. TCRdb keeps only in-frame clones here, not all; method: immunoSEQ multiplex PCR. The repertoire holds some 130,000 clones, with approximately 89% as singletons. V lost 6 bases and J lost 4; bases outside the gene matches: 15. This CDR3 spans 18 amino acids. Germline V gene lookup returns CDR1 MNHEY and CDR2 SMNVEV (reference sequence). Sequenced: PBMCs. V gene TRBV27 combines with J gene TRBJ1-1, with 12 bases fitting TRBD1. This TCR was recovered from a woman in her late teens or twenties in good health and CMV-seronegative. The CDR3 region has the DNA TGTGCCAGCAGAAGGGGAGGGGGGACAGGGGGCAAGAGCACTGAAGCTTTCTTT. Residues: CASRRGGGTGGKSTEAFF.